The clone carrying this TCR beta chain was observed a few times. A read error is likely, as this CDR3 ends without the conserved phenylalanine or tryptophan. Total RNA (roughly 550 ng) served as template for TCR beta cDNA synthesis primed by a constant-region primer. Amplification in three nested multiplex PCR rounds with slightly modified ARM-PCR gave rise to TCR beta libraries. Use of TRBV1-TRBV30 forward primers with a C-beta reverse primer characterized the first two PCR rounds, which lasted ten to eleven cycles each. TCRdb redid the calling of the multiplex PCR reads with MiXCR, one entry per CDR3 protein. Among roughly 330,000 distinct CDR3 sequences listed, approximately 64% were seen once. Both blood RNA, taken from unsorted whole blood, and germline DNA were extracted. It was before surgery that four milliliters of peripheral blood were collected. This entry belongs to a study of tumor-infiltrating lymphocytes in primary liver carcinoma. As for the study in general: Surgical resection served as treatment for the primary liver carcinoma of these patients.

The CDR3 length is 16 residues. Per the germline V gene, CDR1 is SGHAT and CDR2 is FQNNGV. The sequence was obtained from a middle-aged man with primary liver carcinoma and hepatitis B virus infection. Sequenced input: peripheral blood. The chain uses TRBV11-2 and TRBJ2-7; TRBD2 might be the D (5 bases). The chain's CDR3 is CVSSLVWSGRSYEQYL. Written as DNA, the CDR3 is TGTGTCAGCAGCTTAGTTTGGAGTGGGAGATCCTACGAGCAGTACCTC.